The entry that follows covers one T cell receptor beta chain sequence. The antigen remains unidentified. Per the germline V gene, CDR1 is SNHLY and CDR2 is FYNNEI. The CDR3 totals 14 residues. V gave up 5 bases and J gave up 5 bases, with 13 bases separating them. Data came from immunoSEQ multiplex PCR; TCRdb stores just in-frame clones and leaves some out. The data contain some 9,300 clones, 67% of them singletons. The sample is drawn from a study of T cells in tumors after PD-1 blockade. The wider study: Excluded were patients with checkpoint blockade, immunosuppressants, or radiotherapy or other anti-cancer therapy within 4 weeks. During anti-PD-1 treatment, some patients continued daily vismodegib 150 mg. Study findings and constraints: Some novel exhausted tumor clones appeared in pre-treatment blood, suggesting peripheral recruitment.

The input for sequencing was tumor tissue, taken after anti-PD-1 treatment. The rearrangement uses TRBV2 and TRBJ1-5; possible D gene TRBD1, 6 bases. This TCR was recovered from a human donor with basal cell carcinoma. CDR3 protein: CASSTGTPDQPQHF. In DNA form, the CDR3 reads TGTGCCAGCAGTACCGGGACACCGGATCAGCCCCAGCATTTT.